These 19 T cell receptor beta chains were all obtained from the same sample, sequenced in a study of blood T cell repertoires in COVID-19. Clones were sequenced by immunoSEQ multiplex PCR, and TCRdb holds only the in-frame ones, with some missing. The profile shows some 670,000 clones, 85% to 90% of them singletons. The sample was peripheral blood. These TCRs come from a woman aged 18-29 years with acute or convalescent COVID-19.

The chain recombines TRBV29-1 with TRBJ1-1; 7 nucleotides align to TRBD1. After removal of 7 bases from V and 2 bases from J, the junction contained 7 bases not matched to a gene. CDR1 and CDR2 (germline): SQVTM, ANQGSEA. The CDR3 is made up of 13 amino acids. CDR3 residues: CSGYKGANTEAFF. CDR3 bases: TGCAGCGGATACAAGGGGGCAAACACTGAAGCTTTCTTT.

This sequence joins TRBV9 and TRBJ2-7, with TRBD1 identical over 7 bases. Per the germline V gene, CDR1 is SGDLS and CDR2 is YYNGEE. V dropped 4 bases and J dropped 3; count of bases not matched to a gene: 25. The CDR3 is made up of 20 amino acids. Written as DNA, the CDR3 is TGTGCCAGCAGCCCACAACCCCCGGGACAGACCACTTATTTCGTCTACGAGCAGTACTTC. Protein: CASSPQPPGQTTYFVYEQYF.

This clone has just a few counts. The chain couples TRBV19 to TRBJ2-7; unclear D gene. Trimming left V 4 bases short and J 2 bases short, with 9 bases between. The CDR3 contains 13 residues. Germline-derived CDR1 and CDR2 are LNHDA and SQIVND (reference sequence). Here the CDR3 reads CASSSAATYEQYF. In DNA, the CDR3 is TGTGCCAGTAGTAGCGCCGCGACCTACGAGCAGTACTTC.

This sequence joins TRBV7-2 and TRBJ1-6; D might be TRBD1 (6 bases). This CDR3 has 16 amino acids. V was pared by 1 base and J by 10 bases, with 17 bases between. The germline V gene encodes CDR1 SGHTA and CDR2 FQGNSA. The CDR3 bases are TGTGCCAGCAGCTTAGGTAACAGGGCCCGTTTCTCACCCCTCCACTTT. Its translation is CASSLGNRARFSPLHF.

This clone was seen only once. The chain is built from TRBV5-1 and TRBJ1-2, with TRBD1 matching over 7 bases. Germline V gives CDR1 SGHRS, CDR2 YFSETQ. The CDR3 contains 14 residues. The ends lost 0 bases at V and 4 bases at J; junction bases unmatched: 3. CDR3 sequence reads: CASSLGDRAYGYTF. In DNA, the CDR3 is TGCGCCAGCAGCTTGGGGGACAGAGCCTATGGCTACACCTTC. The whole variable domain, remainder taken from reference TRBV5-1 and TRBJ1-2, is KAGVTQTPRYLIKTRGQQVTLSCSPISGHRSVSWYQQTPGQGLQFLFEYFSETQRNKGNFPGRFSGRQFSNSRSEMNVSTLELGDSALYLCASSLGDRAYGYTFGSGTRLTVV.

The chain combines TRBV28 with TRBJ2-5; possible D gene TRBD1, 6 bases. The V gene's germline CDR1 is MDHEN and CDR2 SYDVKM. This CDR3 is 16 amino acids long. Trimming stripped 3 bases from V and 5 bases from J, with 19 bases between. The CDR3 region is CASSFGGRGKSETQYF. The CDR3, as DNA: TGTGCCAGCAGTTTTGGTGGCAGGGGTAAGTCGGAGACCCAGTACTTC. The full variable domain, rest sourced from reference TRBV28 and TRBJ2-5, is DVKVTQSSRYLVKRTGEKVFLECVQDMDHENMFWYRQDPGLGLRLIYFSYDVKMKEKGDIPEGYSVSREKKERFSLILESASTNQTSMYLCASSFGGRGKSETQYFGPGTRLLVL.

The chain uses TRBV28 and TRBJ2-7; D is perhaps TRBD2 (7 bases). The CDR3 has 15 amino acids. Germline lookup yields CDR1 MDHEN and CDR2 SYDVKM. Between the trimmed V and J ends, which lost 8 bases and 0 bases, there was a span of 17 bases. This CDR3 is CASSFGGRISYEQYF. The CDR3 coding sequence is TGTGCCAGCTCCTTCGGGGGGCGGATCTCCTACGAGCAGTACTTC.

The chain links TRBV4-3 to TRBJ1-2, with 8 positions matching TRBD1. The germline gives CDR1 LGHNA, CDR2 YSLEER. The length of the CDR3 is 15 residues. The ends lost 4 bases at V and 8 bases at J; junction bases unmatched: 12. The CDR3 DNA reads TGCGCCAGCAGCCGCCTCGGGACAGGAGATAGCGGCTACACCTTC. Protein product: CASSRLGTGDSGYTF.

As DNA, the CDR3 is TGCAGCGTCTATACCGGGGCTGAAGCTTTCTTT. This encodes CSVYTGAEAFF. The rearrangement links TRBV29-1 to TRBJ1-1; D gene ambiguous. CDR3 length equals 11 residues. Trimming removed 6 bases from V and 6 bases from J, with 11 bases in between. The germline CDR1 and CDR2 sequences are SQVTM and ANQGSEA.

The chain uses TRBV11-3 and TRBJ2-3, with TRBD1 identical over 7 bases. Germline CDR1 reads SGHNT; CDR2 reads YENEEA. V shed 8 bases, J shed 2 bases, and the junction held 4 bases outside the gene matches. The CDR3 is made up of 13 amino acids. The CDR3 nucleotides are TGTGCCAGCTCCGGGACAGCCACAGATACGCAGTATTTT. This translates into CASSGTATDTQYF.

In DNA form, the CDR3 reads TGTGCCAGCAGCTTATTTCAGGGTTGGGGCCAATACTATGGCTACACCTTC. Translated, it gives CASSLFQGWGQYYGYTF. The chain uses TRBV7-6 and TRBJ1-2; D perhaps matches TRBD1 (5 bases). The CDR3 has 17 residues. The V gene lost 2 bases and the J gene lost 3 bases, with 19 bases spanning the gap. Germline V gene data show CDR1 as SGHVS and CDR2 as FNYEAQ.

The V gene is TRBV25-1, the J gene TRBJ2-2; 8 positions match TRBD2. This CDR3 region has 17 residues. Looked up from germline, CDR1 is MGHDK and CDR2 is SYGVNS. V shed 6 bases, J shed 0 bases, and the junction held 9 bases outside the gene matches. The CDR3 reads CASRKRGGGTNTGELFF. The CDR3 region has the DNA TGTGCCAGCAGGAAGAGAGGCGGGGGGACGAACACCGGGGAGCTGTTTTTT.

As regards this clone: A read error may produce the germline difference seen at one junction end. The chain combines TRBV19 with TRBJ1-2; 8 positions match TRBD1. The germline V gene encodes CDR1 LNHDA and CDR2 SQIVND (reference sequence). The CDR3 is made up of 16 amino acids. This CDR3 is CASNIGQGDYYDGYTF. The CDR3 nucleotides are TGTGCCAGTAATATAGGACAGGGAGACTACTACGATGGCTACACCTTC. The full variable domain, its missing parts supplied by reference TRBV19 and TRBJ1-2, is DGGITQSPKYLFRKEGQNVTLSCEQNLNHDAMYWYRQDPGQGLRLIYYSQIVNDFQKGDIAEGYSVSREKKESFPLTVTSAQKNPTAFYLCASNIGQGDYYDGYTFGSGTRLTVV.

V is TRBV7-8 and J is TRBJ1-3; D perhaps matches TRBD1 (6 bases). This CDR3 has 12 residues. Trimming stripped 5 bases from V and 10 bases from J, with 12 bases between. The germline V gene encodes CDR1 SGHVS and CDR2 FQNEAQ. The CDR3 bases are TGTGCCAGCAGCGTCAGGGGCGGGACCATATATTTT. Its translation: CASSVRGGTIYF.

This clone was recorded once. DNA of the CDR3: TGTGCCACCGCAGACAGGAATAATTCACCCCTCCACTTT. Translating it yields CATADRNNSPLHF. V is TRBV28 and J is TRBJ1-6, with a tentative D call TRBD1 (6 bases). V gave up 10 bases and J gave up 5 bases, with 12 bases separating them. The CDR3 totals 13 residues. CDR1 is MDHEN, CDR2 SYDVKM, per germline.

The rearrangement uses TRBV9 and TRBJ2-7, with a possible D match to TRBD2 (6 bases). The CDR3 length is 15 residues. CDR1 is SGDLS and CDR2 is YYNGEE in the germline V gene. Trimming cost V 1 base and J 1 base, with 12 bases left between them. CDR3 nucleotides: TGTGCCAGCAGCGTATTTGGGACTGCTTCCTACGAGCAGTACTTC. Translating gives CASSVFGTASYEQYF.

The J gene is TRBJ2-7, the V gene TRBV6-6, with 8 bases lining up with TRBD2. CDR3 length: 16 residues. V gave up 8 bases and J gave up 2 bases; unmatched junction bases: 14. From germline, CDR1 is MNHNY and CDR2 SVGAGI (reference sequence). CDR3 nucleotides: TGTGCCAGCGGGGACTATAGCGGGGCTCTAACCTACGAGCAGTACTTC. Protein: CASGDYSGALTYEQYF.

The rearrangement uses TRBV20-1 and TRBJ1-2, with D uncertain. V shed 3 bases and J shed 5 bases, with 4 bases lying between them. The length of the CDR3 is 10 residues. From germline, CDR1 is DFQATT and CDR2 SNEGSKA (reference sequence). CDR3 protein: CSASSYGYTF. CDR3 sequence (DNA): TGCAGTGCTAGCAGTTATGGCTACACCTTC.

The V gene is TRBV19, the J gene TRBJ1-1; maybe TRBD1 (6 bases). The germline CDR1 and CDR2 sequences are LNHDA and SQIVND (reference sequence). Trimming took off 7 bases at V and 5 bases at J, with 17 bases between the two ends. The CDR3 is 14 amino acids. Here the CDR3 DNA reads TGTGCCAGTAACTCCCCACAGGGTCGGACTGAAGCTTTCTTT. Residues: CASNSPQGRTEAFF.